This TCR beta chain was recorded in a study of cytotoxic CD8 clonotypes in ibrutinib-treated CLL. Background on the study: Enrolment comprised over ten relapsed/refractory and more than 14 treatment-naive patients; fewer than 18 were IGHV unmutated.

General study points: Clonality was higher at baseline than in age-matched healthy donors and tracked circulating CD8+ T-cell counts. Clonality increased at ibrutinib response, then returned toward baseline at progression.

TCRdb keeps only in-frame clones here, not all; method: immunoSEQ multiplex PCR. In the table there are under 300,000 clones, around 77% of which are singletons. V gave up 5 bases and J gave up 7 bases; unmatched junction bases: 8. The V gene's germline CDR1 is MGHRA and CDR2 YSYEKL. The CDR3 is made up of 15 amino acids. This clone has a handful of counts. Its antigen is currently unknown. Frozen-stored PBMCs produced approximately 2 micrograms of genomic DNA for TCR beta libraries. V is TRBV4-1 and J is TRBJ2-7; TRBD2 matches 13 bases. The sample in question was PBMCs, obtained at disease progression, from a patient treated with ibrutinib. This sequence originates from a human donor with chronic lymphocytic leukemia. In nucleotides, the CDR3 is TGCGCCAGCAGCTTCACTAGCGGGGGGGCTAGAGAGCAGTACTTC. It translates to CASSFTSGGAREQYF.